This T cell receptor beta chain was documented in a study of T cell responses to AZD1222 COVID-19 vaccine. Sequencing used immunoSEQ multiplex PCR; TCRdb keeps in-frame clones, though not all of them. The table has 100,000 to 150,000 clones, 90% seen once. CDR1 and CDR2 (germline): SGHDT, YYEEEE. This CDR3 contains 15 residues. V trimming: 3 bases; J trimming: 7 bases; junction bases outside the gene matches: 7. This clone was recorded once. Its cognate antigen is unknown. Whole-study results and caveats: After two AZD1222 doses, spike-specific TCR breadth and depth rose versus day 0. Repertoires were obtained only post-peak T cell response. Only six individuals given AZD1222 were seropositive at baseline. Donors skewed white British and female; clonal diversity was possibly underestimated.

This TCR came from an adult in good health. The sequenced sample was peripheral blood, obtained on day 0 of MenACWY control vaccination. V and J are TRBV5-6 and TRBJ1-2, with 12 bases lining up with TRBD1. CDR3 sequence reads: CASSSWDRGRGGYTF. The CDR3 bases are TGTGCCAGCAGCTCGTGGGACAGGGGGCGAGGTGGCTACACCTTC.